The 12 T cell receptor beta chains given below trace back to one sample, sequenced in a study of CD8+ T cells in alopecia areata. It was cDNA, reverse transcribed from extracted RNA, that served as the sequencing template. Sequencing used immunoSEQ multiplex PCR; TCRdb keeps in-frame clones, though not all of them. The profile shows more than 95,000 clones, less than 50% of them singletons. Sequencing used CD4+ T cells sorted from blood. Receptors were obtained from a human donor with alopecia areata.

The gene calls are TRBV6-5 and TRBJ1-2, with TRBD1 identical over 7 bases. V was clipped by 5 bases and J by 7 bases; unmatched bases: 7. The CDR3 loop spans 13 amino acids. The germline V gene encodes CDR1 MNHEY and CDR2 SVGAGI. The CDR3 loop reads CASSRTGVGGYTF. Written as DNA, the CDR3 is TGTGCCAGCAGTCGAACAGGGGTGGGTGGCTACACCTTC.

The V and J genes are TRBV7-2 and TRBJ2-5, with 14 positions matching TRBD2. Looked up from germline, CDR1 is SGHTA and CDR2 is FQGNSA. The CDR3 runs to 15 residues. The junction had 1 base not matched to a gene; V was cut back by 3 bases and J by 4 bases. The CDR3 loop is CASSLGLAGVETQYF. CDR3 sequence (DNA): TGTGCCAGCAGCTTGGGACTAGCGGGAGTAGAGACCCAGTACTTC. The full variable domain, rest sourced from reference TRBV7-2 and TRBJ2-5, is GAGVSQSPSNKVTEKGKDVELRCDPISGHTALYWYRQSLGQGLEFLIYFQGNSAPDKSGLPSDRFSAERTGGSVSTLTIQRTQQEDSAVYLCASSLGLAGVETQYFGPGTRLLVL.

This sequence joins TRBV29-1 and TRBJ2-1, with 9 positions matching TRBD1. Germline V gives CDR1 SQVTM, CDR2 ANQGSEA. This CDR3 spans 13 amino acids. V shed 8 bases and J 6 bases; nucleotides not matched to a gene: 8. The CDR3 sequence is CSTQTGGPNEQFF. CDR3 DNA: TGCAGCACCCAAACAGGGGGCCCCAATGAGCAGTTCTTC.

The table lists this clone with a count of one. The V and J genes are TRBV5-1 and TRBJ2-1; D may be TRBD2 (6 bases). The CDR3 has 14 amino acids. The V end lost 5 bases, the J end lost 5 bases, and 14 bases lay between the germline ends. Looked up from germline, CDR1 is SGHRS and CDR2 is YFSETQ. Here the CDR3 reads CASRRLAWDNEQFF. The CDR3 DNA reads TGCGCCAGCAGACGGCTAGCGTGGGACAATGAGCAGTTCTTC.

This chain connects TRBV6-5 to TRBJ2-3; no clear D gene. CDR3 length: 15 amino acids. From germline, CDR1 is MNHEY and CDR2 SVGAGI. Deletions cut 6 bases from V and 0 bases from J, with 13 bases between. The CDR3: CASSPMAASTDTQYF. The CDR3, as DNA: TGTGCCAGCAGCCCCATGGCGGCGAGCACAGATACGCAGTATTTT.

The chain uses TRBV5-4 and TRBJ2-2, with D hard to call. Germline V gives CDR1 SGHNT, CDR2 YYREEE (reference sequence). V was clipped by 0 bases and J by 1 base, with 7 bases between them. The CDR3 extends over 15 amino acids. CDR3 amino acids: CASSLDPGNTGELFF. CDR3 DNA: TGTGCCAGCAGCTTGGATCCAGGGAACACCGGGGAGCTGTTTTTT.

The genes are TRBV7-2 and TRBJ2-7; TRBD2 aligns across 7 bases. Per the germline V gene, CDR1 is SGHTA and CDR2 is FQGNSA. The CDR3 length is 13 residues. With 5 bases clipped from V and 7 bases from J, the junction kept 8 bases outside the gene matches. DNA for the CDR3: TGTGCCAGCAGCCCCCGGACTAGAGGAGAGCAGTACTTC. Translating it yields CASSPRTRGEQYF.

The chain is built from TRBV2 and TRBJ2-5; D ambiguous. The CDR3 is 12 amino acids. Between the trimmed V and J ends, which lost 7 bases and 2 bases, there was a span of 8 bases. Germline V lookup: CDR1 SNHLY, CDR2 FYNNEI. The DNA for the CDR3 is TGTGCCAGCAAGGCACTACAAGAGACCCAGTACTTC. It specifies CASKALQETQYF.

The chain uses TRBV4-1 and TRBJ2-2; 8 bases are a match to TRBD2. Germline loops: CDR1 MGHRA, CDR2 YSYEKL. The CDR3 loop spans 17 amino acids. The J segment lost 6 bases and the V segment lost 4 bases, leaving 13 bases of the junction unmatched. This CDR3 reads CASSLPGLGLGSGELFF. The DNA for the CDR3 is TGCGCCAGCAGCCTGCCGGGACTAGGTTTAGGTTCCGGGGAGCTGTTTTTT.

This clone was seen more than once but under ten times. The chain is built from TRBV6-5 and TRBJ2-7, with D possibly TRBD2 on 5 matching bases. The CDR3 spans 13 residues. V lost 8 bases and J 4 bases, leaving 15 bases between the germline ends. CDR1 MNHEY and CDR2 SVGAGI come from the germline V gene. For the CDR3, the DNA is TGTGCCAGCTCCTTCGAGGGAAGGTACGAGCAGTACTTC. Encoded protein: CASSFEGRYEQYF.

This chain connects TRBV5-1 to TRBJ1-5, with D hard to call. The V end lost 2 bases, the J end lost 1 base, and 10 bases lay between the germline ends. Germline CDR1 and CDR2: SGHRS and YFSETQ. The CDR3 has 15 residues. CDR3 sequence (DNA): TGCGCCAGCAGCTTAGACGGTTACAGCAATCAGCCCCAGCATTTT. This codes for CASSLDGYSNQPQHF.

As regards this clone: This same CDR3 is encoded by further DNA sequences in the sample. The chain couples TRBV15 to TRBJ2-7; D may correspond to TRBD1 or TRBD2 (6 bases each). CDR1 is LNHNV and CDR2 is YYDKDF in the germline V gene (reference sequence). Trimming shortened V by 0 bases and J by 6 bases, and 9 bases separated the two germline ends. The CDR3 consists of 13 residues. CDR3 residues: CATSRDRGREQYF. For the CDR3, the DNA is TGTGCCACCAGCAGAGATCGGGGGCGCGAGCAGTACTTC.